This is a list of T cell receptor beta chains from one sample in a study of identical twins. Each CDR3 protein is one row after TCRdb ran MiXCR on the 5' RACE reads. The sample carries over 500,000 distinct CDR3 sequences, less than 25% recorded once. The same sample was also studied in work on T cells expressing NK-cell markers.

Material: CD4+ T cells sorted from blood. These receptors came from a woman aged 18-29 years in good health. Both conserved end residues are part of each CDR3. The order of the fields is V gene, clone size, J gene, D gene, CDR3 DNA, CDR3 protein. D genes are given only for firm matches. Size is omitted from some rows. Given values are once, few, many or a class for expanded clones.

>TRBV6-1|few|TRBJ2-5|TRBD2
TGTGCCAGCAGGCCGGGACTAGGGGGGTGGGAGACCCAGTACTTC
CASRPGLGGWETQYF
>TRBV6-1|few|TRBJ1-2|-
TGTGCCAGCAGGGGGTGGGACTATGGCTACACCTTC
CASRGWDYGYTF
>TRBV4-3|-|TRBJ2-1|-
TGCGCCAGCAGCCAAGACATCTACAATGAGCAGTTCTTC
CASSQDIYNEQFF
>TRBV2|few|TRBJ2-7|-
TGTGCCAGCAATGGCGAGGTCTACGAGCAGTACTTC
CASNGEVYEQYF
>TRBV18|few|TRBJ2-5|-
TGTGCCAGCTCACCGGCTAGCATGCTCGAGACCCAGTACTTC
CASSPASMLETQYF
>TRBV11-2|few|TRBJ1-1|-
TGTGCCAGCAGCGGGGGCCTGAACACTGAAGCTTTCTTT
CASSGGLNTEAFF
>TRBV10-3|-|TRBJ1-4|TRBD1
TGTGCCATGCGCGGGACAGCTAATGAAAAACTGTTTTTT
CAMRGTANEKLFF
>TRBV20-1|-|TRBJ2-7|-
TGCAGTGCCCGGTCAGCGACACTCTCCTACGAGCAGTACTTC
CSARSATLSYEQYF
>TRBV18|many|TRBJ2-1|-
TGTGCCAGCTCACCACAAAATAGCGGCAATGAGCAGTTCTTC
CASSPQNSGNEQFF
>TRBV5-6|-|TRBJ2-5|-
TGTGCCAGCACCCTGGAACGAGTAGAGACCCAGTACTTC
CASTLERVETQYF
>TRBV19|-|TRBJ1-2|TRBD1
TGTGCCAGTAGTAGGACTTCGGGACAGGGGGATGGCTACACCTTC
CASSRTSGQGDGYTF
>TRBV7-8|many|TRBJ2-2|TRBD2
TGTGCCAGCAGCTTAGACGGCGGAGCGGGAAACACCGGGGAGCTGTTTTTT
CASSLDGGAGNTGELFF
>TRBV20-1|-|TRBJ1-4|-
TGCAGTGCCAGCCGTTCGGGGGCAACTAATGAAAAACTGTTTTTT
CSASRSGATNEKLFF
>TRBV7-9|few|TRBJ2-1|TRBD2
TGTGCCAGCAGCTCTCGGGTTAGCGGGAGGCACAATGAGCAGTTCTTC
CASSSRVSGRHNEQFF
>TRBV20-1|-|TRBJ2-1|TRBD2
TGCAGTGCTCCACTAGCGGGAGGTACTCTAAATGAGCAGTTCTTC
CSAPLAGGTLNEQFF
>TRBV6-2/TRBV6-3|-|TRBJ2-1|-
TGTGCCAGCAGTTATCGGGCAGACTGGTTCTTC
CASSYRADWFF
>TRBV28|few|TRBJ2-7|TRBD2
TGTGCCAGCGAAGCGCCAGCGGGAGCAGTACTTGAGCAGTACTTC
CASEAPAGAVLEQYF
>TRBV5-1|few|TRBJ2-1|-
TGCGCCAGCAGCTTGCCGGCGGCGGGGAATGAGCAGTTCTTC
CASSLPAAGNEQFF
>TRBV5-1|few|TRBJ2-2|TRBD1
TGCGCCAATCACCGGGACAGTCACACCGGGGAGCTGTTTTTT
CANHRDSHTGELFF
>TRBV24-1|-|TRBJ2-1|TRBD2
TGTGCCACCAGTGACCGTAGCGGGAGCAACAATGAGCAGTTCTTC
CATSDRSGSNNEQFF
>TRBV20-1|many|TRBJ1-6|-
TGCAGTGCTGGGCCTCCCACCTATAATTCACCCCTCCACTTT
CSAGPPTYNSPLHF
>TRBV27|-|TRBJ2-3|-
TGTGCCAGCAGATACGCTAACACAGATACGCAGTATTTT
CASRYANTDTQYF
>TRBV24-1|few|TRBJ2-3|-
TGTGCCACCAGTGACCCGGGACAAAGCACAGATACGCAGTATTTT
CATSDPGQSTDTQYF
>TRBV20-1|many|TRBJ2-3|-
TGCAGTGCTAGAGACCACGGGGCTAACACAGATACGCAGTATTTT
CSARDHGANTDTQYF
>TRBV20-1|few|TRBJ2-3|TRBD2
TGCAGTGCTAGAGATAGGGGACTAGCGGAGCCCACAGATACGCAGTATTTT
CSARDRGLAEPTDTQYF
>TRBV4-3|-|TRBJ1-3|-
TGCGCTACAGCACAGGGTGCCGGTGGAAACACCATATATTTT
CATAQGAGGNTIYF
>TRBV9|-|TRBJ1-6|-
TGTGCCAGCAGCGTAGAAGGAGGAAATTCACCCCTCCACTTT
CASSVEGGNSPLHF
>TRBV25-1|-|TRBJ2-1|-
TGTGCCAGCAACCTTGGGGGGAGCTCCTACAATGAGCAGTTCTTC
CASNLGGSSYNEQFF
>TRBV7-3|once|TRBJ2-5|TRBD2
TGTGCCAGCAGCCGAGGACTAGCGGGGATGGGGACCCAGTACTTC
CASSRGLAGMGTQYF
>TRBV18|-|TRBJ2-7|-
TGTGCCAGCTCACGGGGGTTGGAGTTCTACGAGCAGTACTTC
CASSRGLEFYEQYF
>TRBV3-1|few|TRBJ1-6|TRBD1
TGTGCCAGCAGCCAGGGGGACAGGGGAGATCATTCACCCCTCCACTTT
CASSQGDRGDHSPLHF
>TRBV9|-|TRBJ2-1|TRBD2
TGTGCCAGCAGCATTGGGAGGGGTTCAAATGAGCAGTTCTTC
CASSIGRGSNEQFF
>TRBV20-1|-|TRBJ1-1|-
TGCAGTGCTAGAGTCGGGACCTCGAACACTGAAGCTTTCTTT
CSARVGTSNTEAFF
>TRBV12-3/TRBV12-4|-|TRBJ2-1|-
TGTGCCAGCAGCCGAAAGCGGGAGCAGTTCTTC
CASSRKREQFF
>TRBV6-1|few|TRBJ2-6|-
TGTGCCAGCAGTCCCGGACTCTCTGGGGCCAACGTCCTGACTTTC
CASSPGLSGANVLTF
>TRBV7-9|-|TRBJ1-2|-
TGTGCCAGCAGGAAAATCAGGGGCCTCGGCTACACCTTC
CASRKIRGLGYTF
>TRBV7-9|few|TRBJ2-7|-
TGTGCCAGCAGCTTAGCCCTCGGAGTGTCCTACGAGCAGTACTTC
CASSLALGVSYEQYF
>TRBV11-3|-|TRBJ2-3|-
TGTGCCAGCAGCTTTACTGGCTTCACAGATACGCAGTATTTT
CASSFTGFTDTQYF
>TRBV12-3/TRBV12-4|few|TRBJ1-5|-
TGTGCCAGCAGTCGTAGGACGGGCTATAGCAATCAGCCCCAGCATTTT
CASSRRTGYSNQPQHF
>TRBV20-1|many|TRBJ2-1|TRBD2
TGCAGTGCTAGGCGGGGGGCCTACAATGAGCAGTTCTTC
CSARRGAYNEQFF
>TRBV9|-|TRBJ2-7|TRBD1
TGTGCCAGCAGCCCGGGGACAGGGACGATCTCCTACGAGCAGTACTTC
CASSPGTGTISYEQYF
>TRBV7-8|few|TRBJ2-1|TRBD2
TGTGCCAGAACCTTCGGGGGGTGGGAATTCCTGCAGTTCTTC
CARTFGGWEFLQFF
>TRBV7-9|few|TRBJ2-1|-
TGTGCCAGCAGCCCCGAACGAACTAGTCGGTCCTACAATGAGCAGTTCTTC
CASSPERTSRSYNEQFF
>TRBV7-2|few|TRBJ2-1|-
TGTGCCAGCACTCCAGGGGGGAAGGATGAGCAGTTCTTC
CASTPGGKDEQFF
>TRBV20-1|-|TRBJ1-1|-
TGCAGTGCTAGAGTAGGGGCCGGCACTGAAGCTTTCTTT
CSARVGAGTEAFF
>TRBV9|-|TRBJ2-1|TRBD2
TGTGCCAGCGTAGCGGGAAGGCAGTCCAATGAGCAGTTCTTC
CASVAGRQSNEQFF
>TRBV5-1|-|TRBJ1-1|-
TGCGCCAGCAGCTTGATGGGCAGAGAAGCTTTCTTT
CASSLMGREAFF
>TRBV7-2|many|TRBJ2-2|TRBD2
TGTGCCAGCAGCTTAATTCCCGGGAGGGTTCCCGGGGAGCTGTTTTTT
CASSLIPGRVPGELFF
>TRBV10-3|-|TRBJ1-2|-
TGTGCCATCGGAGGGCAGAACTATGGCTACACCTTC
CAIGGQNYGYTF